The 22 T cell receptor beta chains listed next were all sequenced from one sample in a study of OX40 agonist ivuxolimab in advanced cancers. Libraries came from the immunoSEQ multiplex PCR assay. The clones in this table, taken by TCRdb from immuneACCESS, are in-frame only. Not every clone is retained; where verified, under half of the shortfall comes from an unresolved V gene, and the cause of the rest is unknown. This sample has about 21,000 clones in its table, and about four fifths of those were observed once. 30% to 35% of the sample lies in the top ten. Sample: CD4+ or CD8+ T cells sorted from blood, taken in a trial of the OX40 agonist ivuxolimab. The receptors were sampled from an adult with an advanced solid tumor such as melanoma, head and neck, liver or kidney cancer.

V usage is TRBV29-1 and J usage is TRBJ2-7, with 7 bases lining up with TRBD1. Losses at the gene ends were 4 bases for V and 2 bases for J; bases not matched to a gene: 11. In germline, CDR1 is SQVTM, CDR2 ANQGSEA. This CDR3 spans 15 amino acids. CDR3 in DNA: TGCAGCGTTGCCCCCGAGGACAGGCCAACCTACGAGCAGTACTTC. This sequence encodes CSVAPEDRPTYEQYF.

This clone was counted between two and nine times. The chain is built from TRBV4-1 and TRBJ2-7; D is ambiguous. CDR3 length: 14 residues. V shed 0 bases and J shed 4 bases, with 10 bases lying between them. Germline CDR1 reads MGHRA; CDR2 reads YSYEKL. CDR3 sequence: CASSQDKRAYEQYF. In DNA, the CDR3 is TGCGCCAGCAGCCAAGATAAAAGGGCATACGAGCAGTACTTC.

To note about this clone: This CDR3 is also generated by other DNA sequences in the sample. V usage is TRBV7-9 and J usage is TRBJ2-7; unclear D gene. The ends were cut back, 4 bases at V and 3 bases at J, with 7 bases in the middle. CDR3 length: 12 amino acids. Germline V CDR1 and CDR2: SEHNR, FQNEAQ (reference sequence). In nucleotides, the CDR3 is TGTGCCAGCAGCTCGTACAGCTACGAGCAGTACTTC. This gives the protein CASSSYSYEQYF.

The J gene is TRBJ1-5, the V gene TRBV4-2; D is undetermined. The germline CDR1 and CDR2 sequences are LGHNA and YNFKEQ. Between the trimmed V and J ends, which lost 1 base and 0 bases, there was a span of 7 bases. There are 15 residues in the CDR3. The CDR3: CASSQADYSNQPQHF. The DNA of the CDR3 is TGTGCCAGCAGCCAAGCAGACTATAGCAATCAGCCCCAGCATTTT.

The chain carries TRBV7-8 and TRBJ2-1; 7 bases agree with TRBD1. This CDR3 spans 15 amino acids. Per the germline V gene, CDR1 is SGHVS and CDR2 is FQNEAQ. V dropped 3 bases and J dropped 4; count of bases not matched to a gene: 6. For the CDR3, the DNA is TGTGCCAGCAGCTTCAGGAAGGGGGCTTACAATGAGCAGTTCTTC. This encodes CASSFRKGAYNEQFF.

The V gene is TRBV4-1, the J gene TRBJ2-2, with 9 bases aligning to TRBD2. This CDR3 region has 16 residues. V was clipped by 2 bases and J by 7 bases; unmatched bases: 8. Germline CDR1 and CDR2: MGHRA and YSYEKL. CDR3 nucleotides: TGCGCCAGCAGCCAAACAAGCGGGAGGCAAAACGGGGAGCTGTTTTTT. Amino acid sequence: CASSQTSGRQNGELFF.

This chain links TRBV20-1 with TRBJ1-2, with a possible D match to TRBD1 (5 bases). The CDR3 length is 11 residues. Trimming stripped 4 bases from V and 8 bases from J, with 11 bases between. Germline lookup yields CDR1 DFQATT and CDR2 SNEGSKA (reference sequence). The CDR3 nucleotides are TGCAGTGCTATCTGGGGGGGAGGCTACACCTTC. Translated: CSAIWGGGYTF.

The chain recombines TRBV11-3 with TRBJ2-1, with 9 bases identical to TRBD2. V dropped 5 bases and J dropped 5; count of bases not matched to a gene: 7. This CDR3 is 15 amino acids long. Germline V lookup: CDR1 SGHNT, CDR2 YENEEA. The CDR3 region has the DNA TGTGCCAGCAGCCATCGGACTAGCGAGAACAATGAGCAGTTCTTC. Translated: CASSHRTSENNEQFF.

The CDR3 loop reads CASSLGPGPSAYEQYF. In DNA form, the CDR3 reads TGTGCCAGCAGCTTAGGACCAGGACCTTCAGCCTACGAGCAGTACTTC. The chain links TRBV9 to TRBJ2-7; D gene ambiguous. CDR1 and CDR2 (germline): SGDLS, YYNGEE. The ends were cut back, 4 bases at V and 2 bases at J, with 19 bases in the middle. This CDR3 has 16 amino acids.

DNA of the CDR3: TGTGCCAGCTCCAACGTGGGACAGGGGGTATACGAGCAGTACTTC. This encodes CASSNVGQGVYEQYF. The J gene is TRBJ2-7, the V gene TRBV5-5; 11 bases map to TRBD1. Germline CDR1 is SGHKS and CDR2 is YYEKEE (reference sequence). The CDR3 runs to 15 residues. Losses at the gene ends were 7 bases for V and 4 bases for J; bases not matched to a gene: 10.

The chain combines TRBV15 with TRBJ2-5, with D possibly being TRBD1 (6 bases). The CDR3 loop spans 15 amino acids. Trimming took 2 bases from V and 1 from J, leaving 11 bases between them. CDR1 and CDR2 from the germline V gene are LNHNV and YYDKDF (reference sequence). CDR3 sequence reads: CATSRPSDSQETQYF. In DNA, the CDR3 is TGTGCCACCAGCAGACCTTCGGACAGCCAAGAGACCCAGTACTTC.

This clone is a singleton in its sample. This chain links TRBV11-3 with TRBJ2-5; 9 bases are a match to TRBD2. The DNA matches TRBJ2-7 better at its end, which makes the J call doubtful. This CDR3 spans 15 amino acids. The V gene's germline CDR1 is SGHNT and CDR2 YENEEA. DNA for the CDR3: TGTGCCAGCAGCTCCCGGGCGGGAGGGTTCAACGAGCAGTACTTC. This encodes CASSSRAGGFNEQYF.

Here the CDR3 reads CASSLASGRAEQYF. CDR3 nucleotides: TGTGCCAGCAGCCTCGCTAGCGGGAGGGCGGAGCAGTACTTC. V usage is TRBV7-3 and J usage is TRBJ2-7, with 12 positions matching TRBD2. J was trimmed by 7 bases and V by 5 bases; bases with no gene match: 6. CDR1 and CDR2 (germline): SGHTA, FQGTGA. The CDR3 extends over 14 amino acids.

The chain couples TRBV19 to TRBJ1-2; D is possibly TRBD1 (5 bases). Germline CDR1 LNHDA, CDR2 SQIVND (reference sequence). The V end was cut by 3 bases, the J end by 4 bases, with 15 bases between. The length of the CDR3 is 15 residues. CDR3 residues: CASSIGARRFYGYTF. The CDR3 DNA is TGTGCCAGTAGTATTGGGGCCAGGAGATTCTATGGCTACACCTTC.

Only a few counts were recorded for this clone. V gene TRBV27 combines with J gene TRBJ2-7, with D possibly called TRBD1 or TRBD2 (6 bases each). With 0 bases removed from V and 5 bases from J, the gap between germline ends came to 8 bases. Germline loops: CDR1 MNHEY, CDR2 SMNVEV (reference sequence). The CDR3 totals 13 residues. CDR3 in DNA: TGTGCCAGCAGTTTATCGAGGGGGGACGAGCAGTACTTC. It specifies CASSLSRGDEQYF.

The V gene is TRBV6-5, the J gene TRBJ2-3, with a weak D call TRBD2 (5 bases). This CDR3 spans 15 amino acids. V was trimmed by 0 bases and J by 2 bases, leaving 9 bases between them. Germline CDR1 is MNHEY and CDR2 is SVGAGI. The CDR3 DNA is TGTGCCAGCAGTTACTCTTTCCGGGACACAGATACGCAGTATTTT. Its protein is CASSYSFRDTDTQYF.

The chain employs TRBV14 and TRBJ1-2, with D tentatively TRBD1 (5 bases). The CDR3 has 17 residues. V was clipped by 3 bases and J by 3 bases, with 20 bases between them. Germline V gives CDR1 SGHDN, CDR2 FVKESK. CDR3 region: CASSHVFRSGNYYGYTF. The CDR3 coding sequence is TGTGCCAGCAGCCATGTGTTTCGTTCAGGGAATTACTATGGCTACACCTTC.

The gene calls are TRBV5-1 and TRBJ1-2; 10 bases map to TRBD1. Germline values: CDR1 SGHRS, CDR2 YFSETQ. With V trimmed by 4 bases and J by 1 base, 4 bases remained unmatched. The CDR3 is 15 amino acids. CDR3 residues: CASSLTGGDNYGYTF. CDR3 in DNA: TGCGCCAGCAGCCTGACAGGGGGCGATAACTATGGCTACACCTTC.

The genes are TRBV5-1 and TRBJ2-1; D is unclear. The CDR3 covers 14 residues. V lost 5 bases and J 6 bases, leaving 15 bases between the germline ends. Per the germline V gene, CDR1 is SGHRS and CDR2 is YFSETQ. CDR3 bases: TGCGCCAGCAGTAGGGAACCCCGAGGCAATGAGCAGTTCTTC. Protein product: CASSREPRGNEQFF.

This clone was seen only once. The rearrangement joins TRBV27 to TRBJ2-7, with D tentatively TRBD1 (5 bases). This CDR3 region has 17 residues. Per the germline V gene, CDR1 is MNHEY and CDR2 is SMNVEV (reference sequence). Trimming removed 7 bases at V and 3 bases at J, with 25 bases between. The DNA of the CDR3 is TGTGCCAGCATTTCCTCCATTTCCCCAGGGCTAAGCTACGAGCAGTACTTC. This codes for CASISSISPGLSYEQYF.

The chain is built from TRBV30 and TRBJ2-7, with 9 bases identical to TRBD2. This CDR3 has 15 amino acids. CDR1 and CDR2 (germline): GTSNPN, SVGIG (reference sequence). V lost 0 bases to trimming and J lost 4 bases; unmatched junction nucleotides: 7. In nucleotides, the CDR3 is TGTGCCTGGAGTGTAAAGGCAGCGGGAGGTTACGAGCAGTACTTC. This codes for CAWSVKAAGGYEQYF.

This clone was counted a single time. The chain combines TRBV7-5 with TRBJ2-3; the table calls TRBD2, which could not be checked here. TRBV7-5 is designated a pseudogene. The CDR3 spans 18 residues. As DNA, the CDR3 is TGTGCCAGAAGCTTAACTAGCGGGAGTTCACCGTGCACAGATACGCAGTATTTT. It encodes CARSLTSGSSPCTDTQYF.